The 25 T cell receptor beta chains below were found in one sample sequenced in a study of T cell responses to AZD1222 COVID-19 vaccine. The repertoire was sequenced with immunoSEQ multiplex PCR; TCRdb's copy has only in-frame clones and lacks some. The data hold about 140,000 clones, with 85% to 95% observed a single time. The sample here was peripheral blood, taken on day 0 of AZD1222 vaccination. These receptors came from an adult in good health.

The rearrangement links TRBV24-1 to TRBJ1-4; 9 bases line up with TRBD1. From germline, CDR1 is KGHDR and CDR2 SFDVKD. The CDR3 length is 12 residues. Trimming removed 7 bases from V and 7 bases from J; junction bases left unmatched: 0. CDR3 DNA sequence: TGTGCCACCAGACAGGGGGCTGAAAAACTGTTTTTT. Translation gives CATRQGAEKLFF.

The rearrangement joins TRBV4-3 to TRBJ2-3; D is uncertain. This CDR3 has 13 amino acids. Germline CDR1 reads LGHNA; CDR2 reads YSLEER. Trimming removed 8 bases at V and 0 bases at J, with 9 bases between. The CDR3 DNA reads TGCGCCAGCGCACTTAGAAGCACAGATACGCAGTATTTT. This translates into CASALRSTDTQYF.

The chain uses TRBV3-1 (or the pseudogene TRBV3-2) and TRBJ1-3; no firm D call. Germline CDR1 is LGHDT and CDR2 is YNNKEL (reference sequence). The CDR3 is 14 amino acids. Trimming removed 3 bases from V and 4 bases from J, with 10 bases in between. The DNA of the CDR3 is TGTGCCAGCAGCCACGGGCCCATCGGAAACACCATATATTTT. Residues: CASSHGPIGNTIYF.

V and J are TRBV6-6 and TRBJ2-5; 9 nucleotides line up with TRBD2. The length of the CDR3 is 15 residues. Germline V gives CDR1 MNHNY, CDR2 SVGAGI (reference sequence). Unmatched junction bases numbered 7, after V lost 8 bases and J lost 0 bases. CDR3: CASGVAGANQETQYF. CDR3 sequence (DNA): TGTGCCAGCGGGGTAGCGGGAGCAAACCAAGAGACCCAGTACTTC.

CDR3: CASTTGSYNSPLHF. Written as DNA, the CDR3 is TGTGCCAGCACCACAGGCTCCTATAATTCACCCCTCCACTTT. The chain couples TRBV9 to TRBJ1-6, with D tentatively TRBD1 (5 bases). This CDR3 is built from 14 residues. V lost 6 bases, J lost 0 bases, and 7 bases lay in between. Germline V CDR1 and CDR2: SGDLS, YYNGEE.

In DNA form, the CDR3 reads TGTGCCAGTAAACGGGGACAGTCCTACGAGCAGTACTTC. It translates to CASKRGQSYEQYF. The chain uses TRBV19 and TRBJ2-7; 7 bases match TRBD1. This CDR3 is 13 amino acids long. The junction had 4 bases not matched to a gene; V was cut back by 7 bases and J by 1 base. Germline values: CDR1 LNHDA, CDR2 SQIVND (reference sequence).

The V and J genes are TRBV3-1 (or the pseudogene TRBV3-2) and TRBJ1-1, with D possibly being TRBD1 (6 bases). The germline V gene has CDR1 LGHDT and CDR2 YNNKEL (reference sequence). Trimming left V 1 base short and J 4 bases short, with 13 bases between. This CDR3 is 15 amino acids long. The CDR3 spells CASSQGGTWATEAFF. As DNA, the CDR3 is TGTGCCAGCAGCCAAGGGGGGACATGGGCCACTGAAGCTTTCTTT.

This chain's CDR3 is CASSAGLAGGSSYEQYF. The CDR3 DNA is TGCGCCAGCAGCGCGGGACTAGCGGGGGGATCTTCCTACGAGCAGTACTTC. The J gene is TRBJ2-7, the V gene TRBV5-1, with TRBD2 matching 15 bases. Germline V gene lookup returns CDR1 SGHRS and CDR2 YFSETQ. V was pared by 4 bases and J by 1 base, with 6 bases of the junction left unmatched. This CDR3 contains 17 residues.

The gene calls are TRBV19 and TRBJ2-5; perhaps TRBD2 as D (5 bases). The V and J ends lost 5 bases and 2 bases respectively, with 15 bases between them. The V gene's germline CDR1 is LNHDA and CDR2 SQIVND (reference sequence). The length of the CDR3 is 15 residues. As DNA, the CDR3 is TGTGCCAGTAGTGCAGAGGTCAGCGGTCAAGAGACCCAGTACTTC. Translated, it gives CASSAEVSGQETQYF.

The chain combines TRBV19 with TRBJ2-7, with 7 bases matching TRBD2. Per the germline V gene, CDR1 is LNHDA and CDR2 is SQIVND (reference sequence). V lost 3 bases to trimming and J lost 3 bases; unmatched junction nucleotides: 5. The CDR3 runs 14 residues. The CDR3, as DNA: TGTGCCAGTAGTATCGGCGGGAGTGGCTACGAGCAGTACTTC. As protein: CASSIGGSGYEQYF.

The gene calls are TRBV6-2 or TRBV6-3 and TRBJ2-1; TRBD2 matches at 11 bases. The CDR3 is 18 residues long. V lost 2 bases to trimming and J lost 7 bases; unmatched junction nucleotides: 13. Germline CDR1 MNHEY, CDR2 SVGEGT. The CDR3 DNA reads TGTGCCAGCAGTTACGGTTTTAAACTAGCGGGAGTTTGGAATGAGCAGTTCTTC. Protein product: CASSYGFKLAGVWNEQFF.

The chain links TRBV27 to TRBJ2-5; maybe TRBD1 (6 bases). CDR1 and CDR2 (germline): MNHEY, SMNVEV (reference sequence). The CDR3 loop spans 12 amino acids. Trimming took off 8 bases at V and 2 bases at J, with 9 bases between the two ends. Here the CDR3 reads CASRDIQETQYF. In DNA, the CDR3 is TGTGCCAGCCGGGACATACAAGAGACCCAGTACTTC.

The CDR3, as DNA: TGTGCCAGTAGTATATACGGGATGGGGGGGAGTGCTGAAGCTTTCTTT. This gives the protein CASSIYGMGGSAEAFF. The genes are TRBV19 and TRBJ1-1; D is possibly TRBD1 (5 bases). The CDR3 has 16 amino acids. V was cut by 2 bases and J by 6 bases, with 19 bases left in between. Germline CDR1 is LNHDA and CDR2 is SQIVND (reference sequence).

V usage is TRBV9 and J usage is TRBJ1-4, with D unclear. Germline V gene sequence: CDR1 SGDLS, CDR2 YYNGEE. The V gene lost 6 bases and the J gene lost 7 bases, with 16 bases spanning the gap. CDR3 length: 14 residues. This CDR3 is CASNPGGMGEKLFF. CDR3 sequence (DNA): TGTGCCAGCAACCCCGGAGGTATGGGTGAAAAACTGTTTTTT.

The chain is built from TRBV19 and TRBJ1-1, with 9 bases lining up with TRBD1. V was clipped by 7 bases and J by 4 bases; unmatched bases: 10. From germline, CDR1 is LNHDA and CDR2 SQIVND (reference sequence). The CDR3 is 15 residues long. The CDR3 is CASMGTGGASTEAFF. The CDR3 coding sequence is TGTGCCAGTATGGGCACAGGGGGCGCCAGCACTGAAGCTTTCTTT.

V gene TRBV3-1 (or the pseudogene TRBV3-2) combines with J gene TRBJ2-1; TRBD2 matches 9 bases. The CDR3 spans 18 residues. J lost 8 bases, V lost 1 base, and 15 bases had no gene match. CDR1 LGHDT and CDR2 YNNKEL come from the germline V gene (reference sequence). The CDR3: CASSQGPWGGGALDEQFF. The CDR3 DNA follows: TGTGCCAGCAGCCAAGGGCCCTGGGGCGGGGGGGCCTTAGATGAGCAGTTCTTC.

The V and J genes are TRBV28 and TRBJ2-5; D is possibly TRBD2 (6 bases). Germline assignment: CDR1 MDHEN and CDR2 SYDVKM. V gave up 5 bases and J gave up 5 bases, with 15 bases separating them. The CDR3 is 14 amino acids. This CDR3 is CASSLRGGWETQYF. The CDR3 DNA sequence: TGTGCCAGCAGTCTGCGTGGGGGGTGGGAGACCCAGTACTTC. Based on the CDR3 plus reference TRBV28 and TRBJ2-5, the full variable domain is DVKVTQSSRYLVKRTGEKVFLECVQDMDHENMFWYRQDPGLGLRLIYFSYDVKMKEKGDIPEGYSVSREKKERFSLILESASTNQTSMYLCASSLRGGWETQYFGPGTRLLVL.

The V gene is TRBV6-2 or TRBV6-3, the J gene TRBJ2-4, with TRBD1 matching 8 bases. The CDR3 spans 14 residues. Germline V gene data show CDR1 as MNHEY and CDR2 as SVGEGT. J was trimmed by 6 bases and V by 0 bases; bases with no gene match: 1. The CDR3 reads CASSYSGQGNIQYF. The CDR3, as DNA: TGTGCCAGCAGTTACTCCGGACAGGGAAACATTCAGTACTTC.

This chain connects TRBV30 to TRBJ2-2; TRBD2 matches at 7 bases. CDR1 is GTSNPN, CDR2 SVGIG, per germline (reference sequence). V dropped 3 bases and J dropped 6; count of bases not matched to a gene: 13. This CDR3 has 16 amino acids. CDR3 sequence: CAWSQPAGRDSGELFF. For the CDR3, the DNA is TGTGCCTGGAGCCAACCAGCGGGACGGGACTCCGGGGAGCTGTTTTTT.

CDR3 sequence (DNA): TGTGCCAGCAGCGTTGGAGGGAGGCGTGGTAATCAGCCCCAGCATTTT. This codes for CASSVGGRRGNQPQHF. V is TRBV5-4 and J is TRBJ1-5, with unresolved D. Trimming took off 4 bases at V and 4 bases at J, with 18 bases between the two ends. Germline assignment: CDR1 SGHNT and CDR2 YYREEE (reference sequence). This CDR3 is 16 amino acids long.

The chain employs TRBV18 and TRBJ1-1; D is ambiguous. V was pared by 5 bases and J by 3 bases, with 10 bases between. The CDR3 extends over 13 amino acids. Looked up from germline, CDR1 is KGHSH and CDR2 is LQKENI. The CDR3, as DNA: TGTGCCAGCTCATCTCGGCGGGACACTGAAGCTTTCTTT. This codes for CASSSRRDTEAFF.

The gene calls are TRBV12-5 and TRBJ2-1; D might be TRBD1 or TRBD2, each matching 5 bases. Germline loops: CDR1 LGHNT, CDR2 FRNRAP. The CDR3 sequence is 13 residues long. V gave up 10 bases and J gave up 3 bases, with 13 bases separating them. CDR3 coding DNA: TGTGCTATCCGGGACGGCTACTACAATGAGCAGTTCTTC. Encoded protein: CAIRDGYYNEQFF.

The chain links TRBV5-8 to TRBJ1-2; TRBD1 is a possible D gene (6 bases). The CDR3 spans 15 residues. CDR1 is SGHTS and CDR2 is YDEGEE in the germline V gene. Trimming left V 0 bases short and J 0 bases short, with 9 bases between. The CDR3 loop reads CASSLGTAPNYGYTF. The CDR3 nucleotides read TGTGCCAGCAGCTTGGGGACAGCCCCTAACTATGGCTACACCTTC.

CDR3 nucleotides: TGTGCCAGCACCCGGACGCAGGGGCTGAACACCGGGGAGCTGTTTTTT. Translation: CASTRTQGLNTGELFF. V usage is TRBV7-6 and J usage is TRBJ2-2; possible D gene TRBD1, 6 bases. The ends were cut back, 7 bases at V and 1 base at J, with 16 bases in the middle. The CDR3 spans 16 residues. Germline-derived CDR1 and CDR2 are SGHVS and FNYEAQ. Full variable domain (outside the CDR3, taken from reference TRBV7-6 and TRBJ2-2): GAGVSQSPRYKVTKRGQDVALRCDPISGHVSLYWYRQALGQGPEFLTYFNYEAQQDKSGLPNDRFSAERPEGSISTLTIQRTEQRDSAMYRCASTRTQGLNTGELFFGEGSRLTVL.

V and J are TRBV24-1 and TRBJ2-1; D is ambiguous. The CDR3 length is 13 residues. Germline values: CDR1 KGHDR, CDR2 SFDVKD. Trimming removed 1 base at V and 5 bases at J, with 5 bases between. In DNA, the CDR3 is TGTGCCACCAGTGATTTTGTAGACAATGAGCAGTTCTTC. It specifies CATSDFVDNEQFF.